Listed below are T cell receptor beta chains from one sample, sequenced in a study of blood T cell repertoires in COVID-19. The data were produced by immunoSEQ multiplex PCR, yet TCRdb's version contains in-frame clones alone and is incomplete. The sample includes over 75,000 clones, around four fifths of them seen just once. The source material was peripheral blood. The receptor source for this set is a human donor in a cohort sampled during active COVID-19. Each CDR3 is given with its conserved first and last residue. The D gene is left open where the match is weak. Clone size is shown for a subset of rows, as once, few, many or a class of expanded clone.

V: TRBV5-1; size: .; J: TRBJ1-2; D: .; CDR3: CASSLAFPYGYTF; DNA: TGCGCCAGCAGCTTGGCATTCCCCTATGGCTACACCTTC
V: TRBV4-1; size: once; J: TRBJ1-1; D: TRBD1; CDR3: CASSLSGTANTEAFF; DNA: TGCGCCAGCAGCCTTTCGGGGACAGCGAACACTGAAGCTTTCTTT
V: TRBV5-1; size: .; J: TRBJ2-2; D: TRBD1; CDR3: CASSSRQGSGELFF; DNA: TGCGCCAGCAGCTCTCGACAGGGGTCCGGGGAGCTGTTTTTT
V: TRBV5-6; size: .; J: TRBJ1-4; D: .; CDR3: CASSLGLVNEKLFF; DNA: TGTGCCAGCAGCCTGGGACTTGTTAATGAAAAACTGTTTTTT
V: TRBV18; size: .; J: TRBJ2-2; D: .; CDR3: CASSPSGGKTGELFF; DNA: TGTGCCAGCTCACCCTCTGGGGGGAAGACCGGGGAGCTGTTTTTT
V: TRBV4-1; size: .; J: TRBJ1-1; D: .; CDR3: CASSQESRENTEAFF; DNA: TGCGCCAGCAGCCAAGAGTCTCGGGAGAACACTGAAGCTTTCTTT
V: TRBV18; size: .; J: TRBJ2-1; D: TRBD2; CDR3: CASSPLAGGEQFF; DNA: TGTGCCAGCTCACCCTTAGCGGGCGGCGAGCAGTTCTTC
V: TRBV15; size: .; J: TRBJ1-3; D: TRBD1; CDR3: CATSPTEQGPISGNTIYF; DNA: TGTGCCACCAGCCCGACAGAACAGGGGCCCATCTCTGGAAACACCATATATTTT
V: TRBV5-5; size: .; J: TRBJ1-5; D: TRBD1; CDR3: CASSYTGGNQPQHF; DNA: TGTGCCAGCAGTTATACAGGGGGCAATCAGCCCCAGCATTTT
V: TRBV7-2; size: .; J: TRBJ1-2; D: TRBD1; CDR3: CASSSRQGNRYGYTF; DNA: TGTGCCAGCAGCTCTCGACAGGGCAATCGTTATGGCTACACCTTC
V: TRBV5-6; size: .; J: TRBJ1-6; D: TRBD1; CDR3: CASSTGQGRSPLHF; DNA: TGTGCCAGCAGCACCGGACAGGGGCGCTCACCCCTCCACTTT
V: TRBV28; size: .; J: TRBJ1-3; D: .; CDR3: CATLTDSGNTIYF; DNA: TGTGCCACCTTGACAGACTCTGGAAACACCATATATTTT
V: TRBV9; size: .; J: TRBJ2-2; D: .; CDR3: CASSVVGRGTGELFF; DNA: TGTGCCAGCAGCGTAGTGGGGAGAGGGACCGGGGAGCTGTTTTTT
V: TRBV5-4; size: .; J: TRBJ2-7; D: .; CDR3: CASSVPGQTYEQYF; DNA: TGTGCCAGCAGCGTGCCGGGACAAACGTACGAGCAGTACTTC
V: TRBV15; size: .; J: TRBJ2-5; D: .; CDR3: CATSRATAETQYF; DNA: TGTGCCACCAGCAGAGCGACAGCAGAGACCCAGTACTTC
V: TRBV6-7; size: .; J: TRBJ2-7; D: .; CDR3: CASYWGPGLYEQYF; DNA: TGTGCCAGCTATTGGGGGCCGGGTCTCTACGAGCAGTACTTC
V: TRBV5-1; size: .; J: TRBJ2-1; D: TRBD2; CDR3: CASSLIAGAYNEQFF; DNA: TGCGCCAGCAGCTTAATAGCGGGGGCGTACAATGAGCAGTTCTTC
V: TRBV3-1/TRBV3-2; size: .; J: TRBJ2-7; D: .; CDR3: CASSQDLASSYEQYF; DNA: TGTGCCAGCAGCCAAGATTTAGCGTCCTCCTACGAGCAGTACTTC
V: TRBV5-1; size: .; J: TRBJ2-7; D: TRBD1; CDR3: CASSSGTGNDYEQYF; DNA: TGCGCCAGCAGCTCCGGGACAGGGAACGACTACGAGCAGTACTTC
V: TRBV7-9; size: .; J: TRBJ1-6; D: TRBD1; CDR3: CASSLGGQGHSPLHF; DNA: TGTGCCAGCAGCTTAGGGGGACAGGGCCATTCACCCCTCCACTTT
V: TRBV18; size: once; J: TRBJ2-5; D: .; CDR3: CASSPRASEGETQYF; DNA: TGTGCCAGCTCACCACGGGCCAGTGAGGGAGAGACCCAGTACTTC
V: TRBV29-1; size: .; J: TRBJ2-7; D: .; CDR3: CSVEVSGRGYEQYF; DNA: TGCAGCGTTGAAGTCTCCGGCAGGGGCTACGAGCAGTACTTC
V: TRBV28; size: .; J: TRBJ1-1; D: .; CDR3: CASIKLGGSSEAFF; DNA: TGTGCCAGCATCAAACTGGGAGGTTCTTCTGAAGCTTTCTTT
V: TRBV30; size: few; J: TRBJ2-7; D: .; CDR3: CAWTKPQTGPSRHEQYF; DNA: TGTGCCTGGACCAAACCCCAAACAGGGCCCAGCCGCCACGAGCAGTACTTC
V: TRBV3-1/TRBV3-2; size: .; J: TRBJ2-7; D: TRBD1; CDR3: CASSQILTRDRNVYEQYF; DNA: TGTGCCAGCAGCCAAATCTTAACACGGGACAGAAACGTCTACGAGCAGTACTTC
V: TRBV28; size: .; J: TRBJ2-1; D: .; CDR3: CASSLVGQNNEQFF; DNA: TGTGCCAGCAGTTTGGTAGGACAAAACAATGAGCAGTTCTTC
V: TRBV7-3; size: .; J: TRBJ2-7; D: .; CDR3: CASSLTPGSYEQYF; DNA: TGTGCCAGCAGCTTAACGCCGGGGTCCTACGAGCAGTACTTC
V: TRBV19; size: .; J: TRBJ2-5; D: .; CDR3: CASANDRSQETQYF; DNA: TGTGCCAGTGCCAACGACAGGTCCCAAGAGACCCAGTACTTC
V: TRBV25-1; size: .; J: TRBJ2-2; D: .; CDR3: CASSWQVNTGELFF; DNA: TGTGCCAGCAGTTGGCAGGTGAACACCGGGGAGCTGTTTTTT
V: TRBV12-3/TRBV12-4; size: .; J: TRBJ2-1; D: .; CDR3: CASTLGGGNEQFF; DNA: TGTGCCAGCACCTTGGGGGGAGGCAATGAGCAGTTCTTC
V: TRBV3-1/TRBV3-2; size: .; J: TRBJ2-3; D: TRBD1; CDR3: CASGLGDRTDTQYF; DNA: TGTGCCAGCGGCCTAGGGGACAGGACAGATACGCAGTATTTT
V: TRBV6-5; size: .; J: TRBJ2-5; D: .; CDR3: CASRYLGSQETQYF; DNA: TGTGCCAGCAGGTACCTAGGTAGCCAAGAGACCCAGTACTTC
V: TRBV15; size: .; J: TRBJ2-7; D: TRBD2; CDR3: CATSSEGLAGPYEQYF; DNA: TGTGCCACCAGCAGCGAGGGACTAGCGGGTCCCTACGAGCAGTACTTC
V: TRBV30; size: .; J: TRBJ1-2; D: TRBD1; CDR3: CAWSGTGDLWGYTF; DNA: TGTGCCTGGAGTGGGACAGGGGACCTCTGGGGCTACACCTTC
V: TRBV28; size: .; J: TRBJ2-5; D: TRBD1; CDR3: CASSRRGTGDETQYF; DNA: TGTGCCAGCAGTCGTCGTGGGACAGGGGACGAGACCCAGTACTTC
V: TRBV3-1/TRBV3-2; size: .; J: TRBJ2-3; D: TRBD2; CDR3: CASSRGLAGATDTQYF; DNA: TGTGCCAGCAGCCGAGGGCTAGCGGGAGCTACAGATACGCAGTATTTT
V: TRBV4-1; size: few; J: TRBJ2-1; D: TRBD2; CDR3: CASSRRTGGYNEQFF; DNA: TGCGCCAGCAGCCGTAGGACGGGGGGTTACAATGAGCAGTTCTTC
V: TRBV18; size: once; J: TRBJ2-7; D: .; CDR3: CASSPGQGRSYEQYF; DNA: TGTGCCAGCTCACCGGGTCAGGGGCGCTCCTACGAGCAGTACTTC
V: TRBV7-9; size: .; J: TRBJ1-1; D: TRBD1; CDR3: CASSLGSGGTGVTEAFF; DNA: TGTGCCAGCAGCTTAGGTTCGGGGGGGACAGGGGTTACTGAAGCTTTCTTT
V: TRBV2; size: once; J: TRBJ1-6; D: .; CDR3: CASSRGVGNSPLHF; DNA: TGTGCCAGCAGTCGGGGGGTAGGGAATTCACCCCTCCACTTT
V: TRBV7-3; size: .; J: TRBJ2-5; D: .; CDR3: CASSFLTEETQYF; DNA: TGTGCCAGCAGCTTTTTGACAGAAGAGACCCAGTACTTC
V: TRBV7-2; size: .; J: TRBJ2-7; D: .; CDR3: CASSSTARVPYEQYF; DNA: TGTGCCAGCAGCTCAACGGCCAGGGTTCCCTACGAGCAGTACTTC
V: TRBV10-1; size: .; J: TRBJ2-2; D: TRBD1; CDR3: CASSESQGATFGELFF; DNA: TGCGCCAGCAGTGAGTCGCAGGGGGCGACTTTCGGGGAGCTGTTTTTT
V: TRBV27; size: .; J: TRBJ1-6; D: .; CDR3: CASSIPSRSSPLHF; DNA: TGTGCCAGCAGCATCCCGAGTAGGAGTTCACCCCTCCACTTT
V: TRBV18; size: .; J: TRBJ2-6; D: .; CDR3: CASSLTGTGANVLTF; DNA: TGTGCCAGCTCACTCACAGGGACCGGGGCCAACGTCCTGACTTTC
V: TRBV7-9; size: .; J: TRBJ1-1; D: TRBD1; CDR3: CASSSGQMNTEAFF; DNA: TGTGCCAGCAGCTCGGGACAGATGAACACTGAAGCTTTCTTT
V: TRBV5-6; size: few; J: TRBJ1-2; D: .; CDR3: CASSLGDRHLYGYTF; DNA: TGTGCCAGCAGCTTGGGCGACAGGCACCTCTATGGCTACACCTTC